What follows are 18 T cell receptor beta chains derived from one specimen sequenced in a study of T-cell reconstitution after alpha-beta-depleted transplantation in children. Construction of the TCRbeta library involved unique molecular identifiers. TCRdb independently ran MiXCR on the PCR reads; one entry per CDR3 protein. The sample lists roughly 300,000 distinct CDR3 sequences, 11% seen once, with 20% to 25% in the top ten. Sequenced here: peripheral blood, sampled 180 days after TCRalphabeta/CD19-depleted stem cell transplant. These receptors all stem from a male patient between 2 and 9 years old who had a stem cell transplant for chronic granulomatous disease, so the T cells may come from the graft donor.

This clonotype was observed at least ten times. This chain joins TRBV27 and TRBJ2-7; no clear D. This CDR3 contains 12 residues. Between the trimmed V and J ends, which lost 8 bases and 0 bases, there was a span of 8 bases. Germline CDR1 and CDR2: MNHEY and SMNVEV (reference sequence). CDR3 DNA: TGTGCCAGCTCGGGTGACTCCTACGAGCAGTACTTC. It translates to CASSGDSYEQYF.

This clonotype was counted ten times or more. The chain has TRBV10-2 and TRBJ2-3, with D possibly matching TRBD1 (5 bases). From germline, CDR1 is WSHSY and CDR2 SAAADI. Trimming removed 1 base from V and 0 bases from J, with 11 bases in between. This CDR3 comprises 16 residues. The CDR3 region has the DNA TGCGCCAGCAGTGAGTTTAGGGGCCCGAGCACAGATACGCAGTATTTT. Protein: CASSEFRGPSTDTQYF.

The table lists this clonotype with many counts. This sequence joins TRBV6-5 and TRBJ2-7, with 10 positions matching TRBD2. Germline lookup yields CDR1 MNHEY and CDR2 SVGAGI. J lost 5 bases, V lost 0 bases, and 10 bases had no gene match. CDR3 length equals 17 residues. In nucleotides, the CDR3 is TGTGCCAGCAGTTACTCGTTTCTCACTAGCGGGAAGAACGAGCAGTACTTC. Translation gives CASSYSFLTSGKNEQYF.

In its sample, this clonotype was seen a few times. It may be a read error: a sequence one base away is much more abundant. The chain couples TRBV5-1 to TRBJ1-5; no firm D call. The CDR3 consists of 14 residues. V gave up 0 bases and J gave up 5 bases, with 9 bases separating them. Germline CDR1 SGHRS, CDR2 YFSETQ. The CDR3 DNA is TGCGCCAGCAGCTTGGGAGCCCAGGATCAGCCCCAGCATTTT. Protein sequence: CASSLGAQDQPQHF.

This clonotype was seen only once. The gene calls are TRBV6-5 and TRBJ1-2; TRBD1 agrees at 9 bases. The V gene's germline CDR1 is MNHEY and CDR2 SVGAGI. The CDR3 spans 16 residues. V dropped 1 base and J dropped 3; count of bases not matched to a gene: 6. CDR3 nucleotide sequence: TGTGCCAGCAGTTACTTGATGACAGGGGGGGACTATGGCTACACCTTC. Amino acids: CASSYLMTGGDYGYTF.

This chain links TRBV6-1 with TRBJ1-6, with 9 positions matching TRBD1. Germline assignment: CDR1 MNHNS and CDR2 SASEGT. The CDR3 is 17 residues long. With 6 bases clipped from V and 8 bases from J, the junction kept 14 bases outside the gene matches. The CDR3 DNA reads TGTGCCAGCAGAAAGGACAGGGGAGGTGGGAAGTATTCACCCCTCCACTTT. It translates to CASRKDRGGGKYSPLHF.

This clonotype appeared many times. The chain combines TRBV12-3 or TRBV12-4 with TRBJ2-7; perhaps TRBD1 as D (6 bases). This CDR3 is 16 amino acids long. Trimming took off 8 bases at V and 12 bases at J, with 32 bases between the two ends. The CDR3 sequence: CASSKGQLPGLPPPYF. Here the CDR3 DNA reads TGTGCCAGCTCAAAGGGACAACTCCCTGGGCTACCCCCCCCGTACTTC.

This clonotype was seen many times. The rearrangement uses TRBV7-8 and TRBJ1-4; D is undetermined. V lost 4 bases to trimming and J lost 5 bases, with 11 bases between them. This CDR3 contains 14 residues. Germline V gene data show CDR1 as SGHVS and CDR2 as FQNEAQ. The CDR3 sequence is CASSYMGWNEKLFF. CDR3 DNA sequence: TGTGCCAGCAGCTACATGGGGTGGAATGAAAAACTGTTTTTT.

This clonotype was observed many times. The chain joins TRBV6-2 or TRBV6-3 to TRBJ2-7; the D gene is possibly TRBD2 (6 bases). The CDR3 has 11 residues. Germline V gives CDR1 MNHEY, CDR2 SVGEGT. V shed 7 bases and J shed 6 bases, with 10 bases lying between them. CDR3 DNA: TGTGCCAGCACGGGGACTTTCGAGCAGTACTTC. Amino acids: CASTGTFEQYF.

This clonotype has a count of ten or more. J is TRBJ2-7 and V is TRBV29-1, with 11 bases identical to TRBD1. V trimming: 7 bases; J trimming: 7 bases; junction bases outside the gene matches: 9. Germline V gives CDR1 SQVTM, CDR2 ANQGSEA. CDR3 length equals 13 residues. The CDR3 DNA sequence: TGCAGCGCCGGACAGGGGGCGCCGTGGGAGCAGTACTTC. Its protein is CSAGQGAPWEQYF.

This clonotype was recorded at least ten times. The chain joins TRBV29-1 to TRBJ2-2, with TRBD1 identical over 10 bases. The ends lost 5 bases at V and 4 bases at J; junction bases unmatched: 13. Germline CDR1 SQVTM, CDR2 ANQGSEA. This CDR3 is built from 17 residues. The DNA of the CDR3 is TGCAGCGTTATTCGACAGGGGGCGAGCAGGGGCACCGGGGAGCTGTTTTTT. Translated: CSVIRQGASRGTGELFF.

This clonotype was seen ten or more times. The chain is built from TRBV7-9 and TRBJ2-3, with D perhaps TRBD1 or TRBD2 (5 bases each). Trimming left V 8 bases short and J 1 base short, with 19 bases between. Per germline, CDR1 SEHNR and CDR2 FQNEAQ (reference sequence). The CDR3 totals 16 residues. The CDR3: CASYGVGAKRTDTQYF. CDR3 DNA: TGTGCCAGCTACGGTGTCGGGGCCAAACGCACAGATACGCAGTATTTT.

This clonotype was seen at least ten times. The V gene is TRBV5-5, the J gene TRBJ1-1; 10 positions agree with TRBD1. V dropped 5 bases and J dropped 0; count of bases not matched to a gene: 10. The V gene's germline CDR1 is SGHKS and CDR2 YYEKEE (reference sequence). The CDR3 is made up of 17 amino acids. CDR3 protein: CASRTGTGDIMNTEAFF. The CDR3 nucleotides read TGTGCCAGCAGAACCGGGACAGGGGATATTATGAACACTGAAGCTTTCTTT.

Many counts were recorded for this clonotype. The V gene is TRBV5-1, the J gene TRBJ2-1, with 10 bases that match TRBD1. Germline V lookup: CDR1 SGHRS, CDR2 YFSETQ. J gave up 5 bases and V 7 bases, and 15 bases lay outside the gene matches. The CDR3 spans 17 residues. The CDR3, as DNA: TGCGCCAGCTTCGGACAGGGGGGAGGACCGCTCAACAATGAGCAGTTCTTC. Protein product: CASFGQGGGPLNNEQFF.

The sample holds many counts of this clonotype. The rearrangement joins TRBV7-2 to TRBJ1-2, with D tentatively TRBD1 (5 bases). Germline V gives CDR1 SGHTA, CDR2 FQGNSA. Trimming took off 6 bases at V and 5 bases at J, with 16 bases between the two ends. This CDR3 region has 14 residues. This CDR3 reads CASSKSGTAYGYTF. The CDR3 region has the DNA TGTGCCAGCAGTAAGTCCGGGACGGCTTATGGCTACACCTTC.

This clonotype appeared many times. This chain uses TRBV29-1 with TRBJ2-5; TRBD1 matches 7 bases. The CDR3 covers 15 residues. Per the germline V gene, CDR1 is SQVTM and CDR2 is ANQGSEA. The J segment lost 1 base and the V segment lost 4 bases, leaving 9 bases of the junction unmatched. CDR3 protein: CSVASATGFQETQYF. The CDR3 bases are TGCAGCGTTGCCTCGGCGACAGGGTTCCAAGAGACCCAGTACTTC.

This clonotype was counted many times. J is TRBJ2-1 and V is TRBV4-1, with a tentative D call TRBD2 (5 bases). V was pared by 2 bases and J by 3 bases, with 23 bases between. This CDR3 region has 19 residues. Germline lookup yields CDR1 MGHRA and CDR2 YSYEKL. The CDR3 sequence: CASSQPRELAKRRYNEQFF. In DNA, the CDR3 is TGCGCCAGCAGCCAACCTCGAGAGCTAGCCAAGAGACGCTACAATGAGCAGTTCTTC.

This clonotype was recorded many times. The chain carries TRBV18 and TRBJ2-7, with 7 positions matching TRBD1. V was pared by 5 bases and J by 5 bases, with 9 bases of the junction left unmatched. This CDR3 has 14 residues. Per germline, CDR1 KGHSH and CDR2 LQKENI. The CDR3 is CASSIGTAGDEQYF. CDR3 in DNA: TGTGCCAGCTCAATCGGGACAGCTGGGGACGAGCAGTACTTC.